This paragraph covers one TCR beta chain sequence. Its cognate antigen is unknown. This entry belongs to a study of cytomegalovirus exposure and HLA in healthy donors. Study-level information: Of all 360 or so donors who were genotyped, about 80% belonged to the Caucasian-associated ancestry cluster. Study-wide results and limits: Earlier analysis found most TCR beta V segments productive about 90% or about 30% of the time. Only CMV serostatus was available as immune exposure information. Researchers reported in a later analysis that common viral pathogens appeared linked to several top clusters.

The CDR3 is 15 amino acids. In germline, CDR1 is LGHNA, CDR2 YNFKEQ. Deletions cut 1 base from V and 6 bases from J, with 16 bases between. The study ran its PCR with 60 Vbeta and 13 Jbeta primers. Measured with immunoSEQ multiplex PCR; TCRdb has only the in-frame clones, and not every one. The table records over 250,000 clones, just over 70% of them present only once. The sample consisted of PBMCs. The chain carries TRBV4-2 and TRBJ2-7, with D maybe TRBD1 (6 bases). This clonotype was obtained from a female donor in good health and CMV-seronegative. DNA of the CDR3: TGTGCCAGCAGCCAAGTGCTCCCAGGGGTAGGCGAGCAGTACTTC. Translating it yields CASSQVLPGVGEQYF.